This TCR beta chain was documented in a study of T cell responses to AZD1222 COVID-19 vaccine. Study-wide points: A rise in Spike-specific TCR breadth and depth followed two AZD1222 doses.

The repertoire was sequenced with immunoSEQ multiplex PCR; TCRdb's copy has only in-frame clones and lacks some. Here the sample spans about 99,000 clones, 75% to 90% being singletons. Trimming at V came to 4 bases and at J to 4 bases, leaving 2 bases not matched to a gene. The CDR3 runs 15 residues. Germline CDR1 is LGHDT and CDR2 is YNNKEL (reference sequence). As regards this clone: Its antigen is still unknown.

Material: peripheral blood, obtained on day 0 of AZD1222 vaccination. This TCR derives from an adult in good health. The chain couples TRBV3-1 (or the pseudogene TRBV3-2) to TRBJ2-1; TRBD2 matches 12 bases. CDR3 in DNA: TGTGCCAGCAGCCTTACTAGCGGGGGGTACAATGAGCAGTTCTTC. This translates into CASSLTSGGYNEQFF.